The T cell receptor (beta chain) described here comes from a study of human T cells and chemical hapten exposure. Germline loops: CDR1 LGHDT, CDR2 YNNKEL (reference sequence). The CDR3 extends over 18 amino acids. Trimming removed 0 bases from V and 1 base from J, with 18 bases in between. TCRdb re-analysed the RACE reads in MiXCR, keeping a single row per CDR3 protein. In the table there are about 83,000 distinct CDR3 sequences, under 9% of which are singletons. Indicated time point: patch test 1, 2 weeks after DPC sensitization. The treatment: therapeutic diphenylcyclopropenone sensitization with weekly scalp DPC. This clonotype was counted at least ten times.

The sequence was obtained from a woman aged 25 to 39 with alopecia areata. Some clones in this sample may be carry-over from other donors' samples. Sequencing used whole blood, obtained in connection with sensitization to the hapten diphenylcyclopropenone (DPC). The J gene is TRBJ2-5, the V gene TRBV3-1, with D perhaps matching TRBD2 (5 bases). The CDR3 DNA sequence: TGTGCCAGCAGCCAAGATTCTATCTTTGGACTTGGCCAAGAGACCCAGTACTTC. It is translated as CASSQDSIFGLGQETQYF.